This TCR beta chain came from a study of patients and donors after allogeneic stem cell transplantation. This clonotype was detected a few times. Germline CDR1 is LGHNA and CDR2 is YSLEER. Trimming pared 3 bases from V and 3 bases from J, leaving 8 bases between. CDR3 length equals 13 residues. MiXCR, applied by TCRdb to the RT-PCR reads, yields one record per CDR3 protein. The table records some 960,000 distinct CDR3 sequences, roughly 18% of them present only once. This TCR was sampled from a human donor who was either an allogeneic HSCT recipient or a stem cell or donor lymphocyte infusion donor (not recorded which). It is not recorded whose cells these are; they may come from a transplant donor. Source material: blood, either unsorted or a sorted T cell fraction (not recorded which). The gene calls are TRBV4-3 and TRBJ1-1; a possible D gene is TRBD1 (5 bases). Here the CDR3 DNA reads TGCGCCAGCAGCCAGAAACAGGACACTGAAGCTTTCTTT. Its protein is CASSQKQDTEAFF.